These 30 T cell receptor beta chains were sequenced from one sample in a study of shared clonotypes between healthy human individuals. The table came from immunoSEQ multiplex PCR; TCRdb's copy has only in-frame clones and leaves some out. This sample carries a few million clones, around 95% of them seen once, and the ten largest clones take roughly 0.13%. The source material was naive CD4+ T cells sorted from blood. Subset specified: CD45RA+ positively selected. These receptors originate from a man aged 18 to 29 in good health.

As to this clone: The same CDR3 can be traced to other DNA sequences in this sample. V is TRBV11-2 and J is TRBJ2-1, with TRBD1 matching over 7 bases. The CDR3 covers 15 residues. Germline CDR1 and CDR2: SGHAT and FQNNGV. The junction had 3 bases not matched to a gene; V was cut back by 3 bases and J by 1 base. CDR3 sequence (DNA): TGTGCCAGCAGCTTCAACAGGGGTTCCTACAATGAGCAGTTCTTC. Its translation: CASSFNRGSYNEQFF.

Points on this clone: Other DNA sequences within the sample encode an identical CDR3. The chain uses TRBV2 and TRBJ1-2; TRBD1 agrees at 8 bases. CDR3 length equals 13 residues. V lost 1 base and J lost 5; bases outside the gene matches: 0. CDR1 is SNHLY, CDR2 FYNNEI, per germline. The CDR3: CASSEGQGYGYTF. In DNA, the CDR3 is TGTGCCAGCAGTGAAGGACAGGGGTATGGCTACACCTTC.

The chain links TRBV30 to TRBJ1-2, with D possibly TRBD1 on 5 matching bases. This CDR3 region has 17 residues. V was clipped by 7 bases and J by 1 base, with 25 bases between them. Germline-derived CDR1 and CDR2 are GTSNPN and SVGIG (reference sequence). CDR3 sequence: CAYLARAGRNRNYGYTF. CDR3 bases: TGTGCCTACCTCGCGCGGGCAGGGAGGAATCGTAACTATGGCTACACCTTC.

The J gene is TRBJ1-1, the V gene TRBV9; D is ambiguous. The CDR3 is made up of 17 amino acids. From germline, CDR1 is SGDLS and CDR2 YYNGEE. Trimming cost V 3 bases and J 4 bases, with 22 bases left between them. The CDR3, as DNA: TGTGCCAGCAGCGCTGGACTCGAAGTAGTGTTAGGCACTGAAGCTTTCTTT. Residues: CASSAGLEVVLGTEAFF.

This chain connects TRBV7-2 to TRBJ2-1, with 7 nucleotides matching TRBD1. Germline assignment: CDR1 SGHTA and CDR2 FQGNSA. The CDR3 is made up of 14 amino acids. The V segment lost 5 bases and the J segment 6 bases; nucleotides outside the gene matches: 7. CDR3 protein: CASSRTRDSNEQFF. The CDR3 coding sequence is TGTGCCAGCAGCCGGACCCGGGACAGCAATGAGCAGTTCTTC.

V and J are TRBV7-9 and TRBJ1-5, with a possible D match to TRBD1 (5 bases). The V and J ends lost 4 bases and 7 bases respectively, with 14 bases between them. Germline-derived CDR1 and CDR2 are SEHNR and FQNEAQ (reference sequence). CDR3 length equals 14 residues. The CDR3 DNA reads TGTGCCAGCAGCTACCAGGGTTCCGGACAGCCCCAGCATTTT. Translation gives CASSYQGSGQPQHF.

About this clone: The same CDR3 is also encoded by other DNA sequences in this sample. The rearrangement links TRBV28 to TRBJ1-5; D may be TRBD1 (5 bases). The V end lost 3 bases, the J end lost 2 bases, and 11 bases lay between the germline ends. Germline lookup yields CDR1 MDHEN and CDR2 SYDVKM. The CDR3 contains 15 residues. CDR3 DNA sequence: TGTGCCAGCAGTTTCGGGGGATCGGGCAATCAGCCCCAGCATTTT. Its protein is CASSFGGSGNQPQHF.

Notes on this clone: The sample carries other DNA sequences with the same CDR3. This chain links TRBV6-5 with TRBJ1-6; 7 nucleotides align to TRBD1. Trimming removed 6 bases from V and 5 bases from J; junction bases left unmatched: 4. CDR3 size: 14 residues. CDR1 and CDR2 from the germline V gene are MNHEY and SVGAGI. CDR3 bases: TGTGCCAGCAGACAGACAGGGAATAATTCACCCCTCCACTTT. It yields the protein CASRQTGNNSPLHF.

The rearrangement joins TRBV29-1 to TRBJ2-7; 7 nucleotides align to TRBD1. The CDR3 is 11 residues long. The germline CDR1 and CDR2 sequences are SQVTM and ANQGSEA. Germline trimming cut 4 bases from V and 9 bases from J; bases unmatched to any gene: 6. The CDR3 protein is CSVGQGEGQYF. As DNA, the CDR3 is TGCAGCGTTGGGCAGGGGGAAGGGCAGTACTTC.

This clone showed up just a few times. The chain combines TRBV11-3 with TRBJ1-1; 7 bases are a match to TRBD1. This CDR3 is built from 15 residues. J was trimmed by 0 bases and V by 6 bases; bases with no gene match: 7. Germline V gene data show CDR1 as SGHNT and CDR2 as YENEEA. CDR3 amino acids: CASSSNDRVNTEAFF. The CDR3 region has the DNA TGTGCCAGCAGTTCGAATGACAGGGTGAACACTGAAGCTTTCTTT.

As to this clone: Other DNA sequences in this sample translate to the same CDR3. This sequence joins TRBV11-2 and TRBJ2-5; 12 nucleotides line up with TRBD2. CDR3 length: 16 residues. Unmatched junction bases numbered 2, after V lost 1 base and J lost 2 bases. CDR1 and CDR2 from the germline V gene are SGHAT and FQNNGV. CDR3 loop: CASSLALAGGQETQYF. CDR3 DNA sequence: TGTGCCAGCAGCTTAGCGCTAGCGGGAGGGCAAGAGACCCAGTACTTC.

The rearrangement links TRBV29-1 to TRBJ1-1; D gene uncertain. The CDR3 spans 11 residues. V was cut by 0 bases and J by 7 bases, with 6 bases left in between. Per germline, CDR1 SQVTM and CDR2 ANQGSEA. In nucleotides, the CDR3 is TGCAGCGTTGAAGACTTGCTTGAAGCTTTCTTT. Amino acids: CSVEDLLEAFF.

This rearrangement joins TRBV5-1 to TRBJ2-5; TRBD2 aligns across 8 bases. The CDR3 sequence is 21 residues long. J lost 2 bases, V lost 4 bases, and 25 bases had no gene match. CDR1 is SGHRS, CDR2 YFSETQ, per germline. This chain's CDR3 is CASSRTAGTRRERVWQETQYF. CDR3 nucleotide sequence: TGCGCCAGCAGCCGTACCGCCGGGACTAGGCGGGAACGTGTGTGGCAAGAGACCCAGTACTTC.

This chain connects TRBV2 to TRBJ2-7, with TRBD1 matching over 8 bases. The trim removed 6 bases at V and 5 bases at J, leaving 12 bases unmatched. This CDR3 comprises 15 residues. Germline lookup yields CDR1 SNHLY and CDR2 FYNNEI. CDR3 sequence reads: CASRVTQGAGNEQYF. CDR3 sequence (DNA): TGTGCCAGCAGGGTCACTCAGGGGGCGGGAAACGAGCAGTACTTC. The complete variable domain, with remaining parts taken from reference TRBV2 and TRBJ2-7, reads EPEVTQTPSHQVTQMGQEVILRCVPISNHLYFYWYRQILGQKVEFLVSFYNNEISEKSEIFDDQFSVERPDGSNFTLKIRSTKLEDSAMYFCASRVTQGAGNEQYFGPGTRLTVT.

The chain recombines TRBV6-1 with TRBJ1-5; a weak D match, TRBD1 (6 bases). Trimming took off 8 bases at V and 5 bases at J, with 19 bases between the two ends. This CDR3 region has 15 residues. Germline values: CDR1 MNHNS, CDR2 SASEGT. The DNA of the CDR3 is TGTGCCAGCCTGGGGGGCAGGGTTGGGGATCAGCCCCAGCATTTT. It specifies CASLGGRVGDQPQHF.

The table lists this clone with a count of one. Other nucleotide sequences from this sample produce the same CDR3. The chain carries TRBV7-3 and TRBJ2-2, with 13 bases aligning to TRBD2. Losses at the gene ends were 5 bases for V and 6 bases for J; bases not matched to a gene: 3. CDR3 length: 15 amino acids. Germline assignment: CDR1 SGHTA and CDR2 FQGTGA. The CDR3 region has the DNA TGTGCCAGCAGCCCGGGACTAGCGGGGTCCGGGGAGCTGTTTTTT. As protein: CASSPGLAGSGELFF. Based on the CDR3 plus reference TRBV7-3 and TRBJ2-2, the full variable domain is GAGVSQTPSNKVTEKGKYVELRCDPISGHTALYWYRQSLGQGPEFLIYFQGTGAADDSGLPNDRFFAVRPEGSVSTLKIQRTERGDSAVYLCASSPGLAGSGELFFGEGSRLTVL.

Concerning this clone: Other DNA sequences from this sample encode an identical CDR3 as well. This chain uses TRBV5-4 with TRBJ1-2; possibly TRBD1 for D (5 bases). The ends were cut back, 1 base at V and 4 bases at J, with 8 bases in the middle. The germline gives CDR1 SGHNT, CDR2 YYREEE (reference sequence). This CDR3 spans 13 amino acids. Here the CDR3 reads CASSLTGLYGYTF. The CDR3 nucleotides read TGTGCCAGCAGCTTGACAGGCCTCTATGGCTACACCTTC. The variable domain in full, completed from reference TRBV5-4 and TRBJ1-2, reads ETGVTQSPTHLIKTRGQQVTLRCSSQSGHNTVSWYQQALGQGPQFIFQYYREEENGRGNFPPRFSGLQFPNYSSELNVNALELDDSALYLCASSLTGLYGYTFGSGTRLTVV.

This chain links TRBV10-1 with TRBJ2-1, with D perhaps given as TRBD1 or TRBD2 (7 bases each). The CDR3 is 12 amino acids. Trimming removed 5 bases from V and 8 bases from J, with 10 bases in between. CDR1 and CDR2 from the germline V gene are WNHNN and SYGVQD (reference sequence). The CDR3 protein is CASSPGGDEQFF. The CDR3 DNA follows: TGCGCCAGCAGTCCAGGGGGGGATGAGCAGTTCTTC.

V and J are TRBV9 and TRBJ1-2, with 8 bases identical to TRBD1. The CDR3 has 14 residues. Trimming removed 0 bases from V and 4 bases from J; junction bases left unmatched: 2. Per germline, CDR1 SGDLS and CDR2 YYNGEE. Here the CDR3 reads CASSVDGQGYGYTF. As DNA, the CDR3 is TGTGCCAGCAGCGTAGACGGACAGGGCTATGGCTACACCTTC.

The V call is TRBV7-2, the J call TRBJ2-3; 9 bases align to TRBD1. Germline V gene lookup returns CDR1 SGHTA and CDR2 FQGNSA. Losses at the gene ends were 4 bases for V and 1 base for J; bases not matched to a gene: 0. The CDR3 is 14 amino acids. CDR3 loop: CASSWDRGTDTQYF. The CDR3 DNA sequence: TGTGCCAGCAGCTGGGACAGGGGCACAGATACGCAGTATTTT.

This clone appeared once. This sequence joins TRBV6-6 and TRBJ2-1, with 12 bases fitting TRBD2. Germline assignment: CDR1 MNHNY and CDR2 SVGAGI (reference sequence). The CDR3 length is 13 residues. V was pared by 8 bases and J by 10 bases, with 6 bases of the junction left unmatched. The CDR3 is CASGGLAGSEQFF. The CDR3 coding sequence is TGTGCCAGCGGTGGACTAGCGGGAAGCGAGCAGTTCTTC.

The genes are TRBV9 and TRBJ1-3; D perhaps matches TRBD1 (6 bases). The CDR3 is 15 residues long. V was clipped by 3 bases and J by 0 bases, with 10 bases between them. Germline V gene sequence: CDR1 SGDLS, CDR2 YYNGEE. CDR3 sequence reads: CASSATQGSGNTIYF. The CDR3 nucleotides are TGTGCCAGCAGCGCAACACAGGGCTCTGGAAACACCATATATTTT.

The CDR3 protein is CASSEGWRSGELFF. The CDR3 coding sequence is TGTGCCAGCAGTGAAGGGTGGAGGTCCGGGGAGCTGTTTTTT. The gene calls are TRBV6-1 and TRBJ2-2; D is perhaps TRBD2 (5 bases). This CDR3 has 14 residues. Germline loops: CDR1 MNHNS, CDR2 SASEGT. Trimming took off 1 base at V and 6 bases at J, with 9 bases between the two ends.

This chain connects TRBV19 to TRBJ2-4, with D perhaps TRBD1 (5 bases). Deletions cut 3 bases from V and 0 bases from J, with 9 bases between. Germline V gives CDR1 LNHDA, CDR2 SQIVND (reference sequence). The CDR3 extends over 15 amino acids. The CDR3 coding sequence is TGTGCCAGTAGTATGTTAGGGGTAGCCAAAAACATTCAGTACTTC. Encoded protein: CASSMLGVAKNIQYF.

Comments on this clone: A much larger clonotype is one base distant, so this may be a read error. The same CDR3 also results from other DNA sequences found in this sample. J is TRBJ1-4 and V is TRBV18; D gene unclear. Trimming pared 1 base from V and 0 bases from J, leaving 3 bases between. This CDR3 region has 14 residues. Looked up from germline, CDR1 is KGHSH and CDR2 is LQKENI. The CDR3 region has the DNA TGTGCCAGCTCACCACGGGCAACTAATGAAAAACTGTTTTTT. The encoded protein is CASSPRATNEKLFF.

Here the CDR3 reads CASSQAYRGASGNTIYF. CDR3 bases: TGCGCCAGCAGCCAAGCTTACAGGGGGGCTTCGGGAAACACCATATATTTT. The chain is built from TRBV4-3 and TRBJ1-3, with 8 bases identical to TRBD1. CDR1 LGHNA and CDR2 YSLEER come from the germline V gene. The CDR3 spans 17 residues. Unmatched junction bases numbered 9, after V lost 1 base and J lost 4 bases.

Notes on this clone: Additional DNA sequences in this sample encode the identical CDR3. The CDR3 coding sequence is TGTGCCAGCAGTGAATCGGGCAGATACGAGCAGTACTTC. Its protein product is CASSESGRYEQYF. The chain couples TRBV6-1 to TRBJ2-7; no definite D call. The V end was cut by 2 bases, the J end by 4 bases, with 9 bases between. The CDR3 length is 13 residues. CDR1 is MNHNS and CDR2 is SASEGT in the germline V gene.

Concerning this clone: At the DNA level, this CDR3 is encoded by other sequences in the same sample as well. This sequence joins TRBV30 and TRBJ2-5, with unresolved D. The CDR3 consists of 11 residues. The germline V gene encodes CDR1 GTSNPN and CDR2 SVGIG (reference sequence). V gave up 2 bases and J gave up 4 bases, with 5 bases separating them. This CDR3 reads CAWSPAETQYF. The CDR3 nucleotides are TGTGCCTGGAGTCCAGCAGAGACCCAGTACTTC.

This chain links TRBV7-9 with TRBJ1-4, with D tentatively TRBD1 (6 bases). The germline V gene has CDR1 SEHNR and CDR2 FQNEAQ (reference sequence). The CDR3 totals 15 residues. V shed 2 bases and J shed 8 bases, with 15 bases lying between them. The CDR3 nucleotides are TGTGCCAGCAGCTTATCTCCGGGGGCAGGCGAAAAACTGTTTTTT. It is translated as CASSLSPGAGEKLFF.

V gene TRBV7-2 combines with J gene TRBJ2-7, with D possibly being TRBD1 (6 bases). Trimming cost V 6 bases and J 6 bases, with 18 bases left between them. Germline assignment: CDR1 SGHTA and CDR2 FQGNSA. The CDR3 runs to 14 residues. The CDR3 DNA is TGTGCCAGCAGTTCGAGATCAGGGGTTGGCGAGCAGTACTTC. Translation: CASSSRSGVGEQYF.